The following is a TCR beta chain sequence with its context. Its antigen is as yet unknown. Blood CD8+ and CD4+ T cells underwent high-throughput TCR beta sequencing. Under recently defined diagnostic criteria, the patients with Susac syndrome qualified as having definite or probable disease. The data stem from a study of CD8 T cells in Susac syndrome. Study observations and caveats: The total CD8+ repertoires yielded 15 to 20 Susac-specific public clones and the CD8+ TEMRA repertoires yielded 5 or 6.

Germline CDR1 is LGHDT and CDR2 is YNNKEL (reference sequence). This CDR3 comprises 15 residues. V was trimmed by 0 bases and J by 3 bases, leaving 9 bases between them. After extraction with the RNeasy kit, roughly 0.5 to 1 ug of the RNA was reverse transcribed using random hexamers. TCRdb fed the immunoSEQ multiplex PCR reads into MiXCR, producing one record per CDR3 protein. The data show 100,000 to 150,000 distinct CDR3 sequences, with over 85% seen just once and approximately 0.2% held by the top ten. This TCR came from a human donor with Susac syndrome. The sample comprised CD8+ T cells from PBMCs. This chain uses TRBV3-1 with TRBJ2-1; D not resolved. The CDR3 here is CASSQDLTDYNEQFF. CDR3 bases: TGTGCCAGCAGCCAAGACCTGACGGACTACAATGAGCAGTTCTTC.